The clone carrying this T cell receptor (beta chain) was seen only once. Its antigen is as yet unknown. This entry comes from a study of shared clonotypes between healthy human individuals. Study conclusions and caveats: Memory subsets generally showed smaller estimated richness than naive subsets did. What limited the represented genetic and exposure-history diversity was the small number of donors. Some clonotypes were shared by all four sorted-subset donors, while others were not shared. The non-shared ones had lower generation probabilities than the shared ones.

The protocol was immunoSEQ multiplex PCR, while the TCRdb copy is restricted to in-frame clones and leaves out a portion. Of millions of clones in the sample, over 85% are singletons; the top ten hold 0.1% to 0.15%. CDR1 and CDR2 from the germline V gene are MDHEN and SYDVKM. Trimming took 5 bases from V and 1 from J, leaving 14 bases between them. CDR3 length: 15 residues. The source is a man aged 18 to 30 in good health. The chain carries TRBV28 and TRBJ1-1; a weak D match, TRBD1 (5 bases). The sequencing input was naive CD4+ T cells sorted from blood. The subset here: CD45RA+ positively selected. CDR3 loop: CASSNTLGGNTEAFF. The DNA for the CDR3 is TGTGCCAGCAGTAACACCCTGGGGGGGAACACTGAAGCTTTCTTT.